Here is one T cell receptor beta chain with its context. TRB rearrangements were amplified by multiplex PCR with BIOMED2 TRB-A/B primers. MiXCR, applied by TCRdb to the multiplex PCR reads, yields one record per CDR3 protein. Here the sample spans over 7,000 distinct CDR3 sequences, 25% to 35% being singletons. From blood, roughly 220-550 ng of genomic DNA served as TRB template. The source of the sample is a study of T and B cells in COVID-19 patients. Overall study context: Of some 19 active-infection patients, approximately twelve were critically ill with mechanical ventilation or extracorporeal membrane oxygenation. In the active-infection cohort, about 90% of the roughly 20 patients had comorbidities linked to unfavorable COVID-19 outcome.

The CDR3 has 18 residues. Germline V gene sequence: CDR1 KGHSH, CDR2 LQKENI. The ends were cut back, 1 base at V and 0 bases at J, with 16 bases in the middle. The receptor comes from a human donor with active COVID-19. Material for sequencing was blood. The chain couples TRBV18 to TRBJ1-3, with D tentatively TRBD1 (5 bases). CDR3 in amino acids: CASSPLEVSDTSGNTIYF. CDR3 bases: TGTGCCAGCTCACCACTGGAAGTATCGGACACCTCTGGAAACACCATATATTTT.